The next 30 T cell receptor beta chains were all read from a single sample in a study of control samples from healthy donors and cancer patients. TCRdb's copy holds only in-frame clones and misses some; the assay was immunoSEQ multiplex PCR. The data contain 120,000 to 150,000 clones, more than 85% of them singletons. Sequencing input: blood. The origin of the receptors is a man between 25 and 39 years old in good health.

The chain is built from TRBV2 and TRBJ2-1; D gene unclear. The CDR3 is 15 amino acids. Trimming stripped 3 bases from V and 2 bases from J, with 11 bases between. Germline V gene lookup returns CDR1 SNHLY and CDR2 FYNNEI. CDR3 region: CASSDTAGAYNEQFF. Here the CDR3 DNA reads TGTGCCAGCAGTGACACGGCAGGAGCCTACAATGAGCAGTTCTTC.

The chain couples TRBV28 to TRBJ1-1; D unclear. Trimming took 6 bases from V and 5 from J, leaving 13 bases between them. CDR1 MDHEN and CDR2 SYDVKM come from the germline V gene. The CDR3 loop spans 13 amino acids. The CDR3 protein is CASSPGGITEAFF. The CDR3 DNA sequence: TGTGCCAGCAGCCCGGGCGGGATAACTGAAGCTTTCTTT.

The chain combines TRBV9 with TRBJ1-2; D is unresolved. The V end was cut by 3 bases, the J end by 3 bases, with 15 bases between. There are 15 residues in the CDR3. Germline loops: CDR1 SGDLS, CDR2 YYNGEE. Here the CDR3 reads CASSAPMEGHYGYTF. CDR3 DNA sequence: TGTGCCAGCAGCGCCCCGATGGAGGGCCACTATGGCTACACCTTC.

The chain carries TRBV12-3 or TRBV12-4 and TRBJ1-1, with unresolved D. This CDR3 is built from 13 residues. V lost 3 bases and J lost 1, with 6 bases in between. CDR3 nucleotide sequence: TGTGCCAGCAGTTTTCCGTGGAACACTGAAGCTTTCTTT. Translating gives CASSFPWNTEAFF.

The gene calls are TRBV5-1 and TRBJ1-6; D gene ambiguous. The CDR3 spans 16 residues. V was clipped by 0 bases and J by 10 bases, with 17 bases between them. CDR1 is SGHRS and CDR2 is YFSETQ in the germline V gene. CDR3: CASSLADDGVGSPLHF. As DNA, the CDR3 is TGCGCCAGCAGCTTGGCGGATGATGGGGTTGGATCACCCCTCCACTTT.

This chain uses TRBV7-2 with TRBJ1-6; D gene unclear. Trimming left V 0 bases short and J 11 bases short, with 11 bases between. CDR1 is SGHTA and CDR2 is FQGNSA in the germline V gene. This CDR3 contains 14 residues. This CDR3 is CASSLADLGPPLHF. DNA for the CDR3: TGTGCCAGCAGCTTAGCGGACCTTGGCCCACCCCTCCACTTT. The full variable domain, with the rest looked up from reference TRBV7-2 and TRBJ1-6, is GAGVSQSPSNKVTEKGKDVELRCDPISGHTALYWYRQSLGQGLEFLIYFQGNSAPDKSGLPSDRFSAERTGGSVSTLTIQRTQQEDSAVYLCASSLADLGPPLHFGNGTRLTVT.

The V and J genes are TRBV6-5 and TRBJ1-2; the D gene is possibly TRBD1 (5 bases). The ends were cut back, 3 bases at V and 4 bases at J, with 9 bases in the middle. Germline assignment: CDR1 MNHEY and CDR2 SVGAGI. The CDR3 runs 13 residues. The CDR3 loop is CASSYQQGYGYTF. The CDR3 DNA reads TGTGCCAGCAGTTATCAGCAGGGCTATGGCTACACCTTC.

This chain uses TRBV10-3 with TRBJ1-4; D call uncertain. V lost 3 bases and J 4 bases, leaving 6 bases between the germline ends. The CDR3 has 13 amino acids. CDR1 ENHRY and CDR2 SYGVKD come from the germline V gene. CDR3 protein: CAISDQFNEKLFF. CDR3 nucleotides: TGTGCCATCAGTGACCAGTTTAATGAAAAACTGTTTTTT.

The V and J genes are TRBV6-1 and TRBJ1-4; 7 bases are shared with TRBD1. This CDR3 comprises 14 residues. The V and J ends lost 3 bases and 8 bases, in that order; junction bases with no gene match: 6. In germline, CDR1 is MNHNS, CDR2 SASEGT. The CDR3 loop reads CASSEGQMSEKLFF. The CDR3 DNA reads TGTGCCAGCAGTGAGGGACAGATGAGCGAAAAACTGTTTTTT.

The genes are TRBV2 and TRBJ1-2; no clear D. CDR3 length equals 14 residues. Germline V gene data show CDR1 as SNHLY and CDR2 as FYNNEI. Trimming took 3 bases from V and 2 from J, leaving 10 bases between them. The CDR3 nucleotides read TGTGCCAGCAGTGAGGTGAAAGGCAACTATGGCTACACCTTC. As protein: CASSEVKGNYGYTF.

V gene TRBV4-2 combines with J gene TRBJ1-1, with D possibly matching TRBD1 (5 bases). Germline values: CDR1 LGHNA, CDR2 YNFKEQ. Trimming removed 1 base at V and 5 bases at J, with 14 bases between. The CDR3 runs to 15 residues. Here the CDR3 reads CASSQVQDFRTEAFF. DNA for the CDR3: TGTGCCAGCAGCCAAGTACAGGATTTCCGAACTGAAGCTTTCTTT.

In nucleotides, the CDR3 is TGTGCCAGCAGTTACCTGGACAGGCTGGACACTGAAGCTTTCTTT. Translating gives CASSYLDRLDTEAFF. The chain employs TRBV6-5 and TRBJ1-1; TRBD1 matches at 7 bases. Germline-derived CDR1 and CDR2 are MNHEY and SVGAGI. With 2 bases clipped from V and 3 bases from J, the junction kept 6 bases outside the gene matches. The CDR3 spans 15 residues.

The chain has TRBV10-2 and TRBJ1-4, with a weak D call TRBD1 (5 bases). The CDR3 length is 14 residues. In germline, CDR1 is WSHSY, CDR2 SAAADI. V lost 6 bases and J 7 bases, leaving 15 bases between the germline ends. The CDR3 region has the DNA TGCGCCAGCAGCCACAGGCGGCTCGGTGAAAAACTGTTTTTT. This codes for CASSHRRLGEKLFF.

The V and J genes are TRBV7-7 and TRBJ2-3; a possible D gene is TRBD1 (6 bases). CDR3 length: 15 amino acids. Germline V gene lookup returns CDR1 SSHAT and CDR2 FNYEAQ (reference sequence). The V and J ends lost 2 bases and 5 bases respectively, with 14 bases between them. DNA for the CDR3: TGTGCCAGCAGCTTATCCACAGGGTCGGGAGATACGCAGTATTTT. Translating it yields CASSLSTGSGDTQYF. Filled out from reference TRBV7-7 and TRBJ2-3, the complete variable domain reads GAGVSQSPRYKVTKRGQDVTLRCDPISSHATLYWYQQALGQGPEFLTYFNYEAQPDKSGLPSDRFSAERPEGSISTLTIQRTEQRDSAMYRCASSLSTGSGDTQYFGPGTRLTVL.

V usage is TRBV28 and J usage is TRBJ1-1; 9 positions match TRBD1. The ends lost 4 bases at V and 1 base at J; junction bases unmatched: 4. The CDR3 has 15 amino acids. Germline V lookup: CDR1 MDHEN, CDR2 SYDVKM. CDR3 DNA sequence: TGTGCCAGCAGTTCTCGGACAGGGGCGAACACTGAAGCTTTCTTT. Its protein is CASSSRTGANTEAFF.

This chain links TRBV12-3 or TRBV12-4 with TRBJ1-2; TRBD1 matches 9 bases. The CDR3 length is 13 residues. V dropped 3 bases and J dropped 5; count of bases not matched to a gene: 1. The CDR3 sequence: CASSFGTGYGYTF. The CDR3 DNA reads as TGTGCCAGCAGTTTTGGGACAGGGTATGGCTACACCTTC.

V and J are TRBV25-1 and TRBJ1-1, with D perhaps TRBD1 (5 bases). Looked up from germline, CDR1 is MGHDK and CDR2 is SYGVNS. CDR3 size: 15 residues. V was clipped by 10 bases and J by 1 base, with 19 bases between them. The CDR3 is CAILRVGDQNTEAFF. The CDR3 region has the DNA TGTGCCATCCTTCGAGTAGGGGACCAGAACACTGAAGCTTTCTTT.

The genes are TRBV30 and TRBJ1-2; no clear D gene. V was cut by 3 bases and J by 4 bases, with 12 bases left in between. This CDR3 has 13 residues. Germline values: CDR1 GTSNPN, CDR2 SVGIG (reference sequence). This CDR3 is CAWSPRTLYGYTF. DNA of the CDR3: TGTGCCTGGAGCCCCCGGACTCTCTATGGCTACACCTTC.

The rearrangement joins TRBV11-2 to TRBJ2-3, with a possible D match to TRBD1 (5 bases). In germline, CDR1 is SGHAT, CDR2 FQNNGV. V was clipped by 2 bases and J by 1 base, with 13 bases between them. The CDR3 loop spans 16 amino acids. The chain's CDR3 is CASSLSGYRRTDTQYF. In nucleotides, the CDR3 is TGTGCCAGCAGCTTATCAGGTTACAGGCGCACAGATACGCAGTATTTT.

The chain carries TRBV9 and TRBJ1-2; 7 bases line up with TRBD1. V was clipped by 0 bases and J by 1 base; unmatched bases: 3. The V gene's germline CDR1 is SGDLS and CDR2 YYNGEE. This CDR3 comprises 15 residues. Written as DNA, the CDR3 is TGTGCCAGCAGCGTAGGACAGGGACTTAACTATGGCTACACCTTC. It encodes CASSVGQGLNYGYTF.

CDR3 loop: CASSRDFTDTQYF. The DNA for the CDR3 is TGTGCCAGCAGCAGGGACTTCACAGATACGCAGTATTTT. The chain links TRBV5-6 to TRBJ2-3; tentative D call: TRBD2 (6 bases). V lost 4 bases, J lost 2 bases, and 8 bases lay in between. Germline values: CDR1 SGHDT, CDR2 YYEEEE. CDR3 length: 13 residues.

V gene TRBV3-1 (or the pseudogene TRBV3-2) combines with J gene TRBJ2-2, with no clear D. Looked up from germline, CDR1 is LGHDT and CDR2 is YNNKEL (reference sequence). CDR3 length: 17 residues. V was clipped by 3 bases and J by 5 bases, with 19 bases between them. In DNA, the CDR3 is TGTGCCAGCAGCCACCTCAGGAGTAACCTCAATACCGGGGAGCTGTTTTTT. Protein product: CASSHLRSNLNTGELFF.

The J gene is TRBJ1-5, the V gene TRBV20-1; D not certain. The CDR3 extends over 15 amino acids. V dropped 3 bases and J dropped 2 bases, with 14 bases sitting between them. Germline V gene lookup returns CDR1 DFQATT and CDR2 SNEGSKA (reference sequence). CDR3 residues: CSASQGLGGNQPQHF. In DNA form, the CDR3 reads TGCAGTGCTAGTCAAGGATTGGGCGGCAATCAGCCCCAGCATTTT.

This clone was recorded once. The chain links TRBV4-1 to TRBJ2-3, with a tentative D call TRBD2 (7 bases). Germline lookup yields CDR1 MGHRA and CDR2 YSYEKL. CDR3 size: 15 residues. V was clipped by 0 bases and J by 5 bases, with 12 bases between them. DNA for the CDR3: TGCGCCAGCAGCCAAGACGGGGGGCGAGGAGATACGCAGTATTTT. Its translation is CASSQDGGRGDTQYF.

This clone showed up just once. Distinct nucleotide sequences in the sample also encode this CDR3. The rearrangement links TRBV7-2 to TRBJ2-7; maybe TRBD2 (5 bases). There are 13 residues in the CDR3. Germline-derived CDR1 and CDR2 are SGHTA and FQGNSA. Trimming cost V 6 bases and J 3 bases, with 12 bases left between them. CDR3 protein: CASSSRGGYEQYF. The CDR3 DNA reads TGTGCCAGCAGTTCTCGAGGAGGCTACGAGCAGTACTTC. Drawing the rest from reference TRBV7-2 and TRBJ2-7, the complete variable domain is GAGVSQSPSNKVTEKGKDVELRCDPISGHTALYWYRQSLGQGLEFLIYFQGNSAPDKSGLPSDRFSAERTGGSVSTLTIQRTQQEDSAVYLCASSSRGGYEQYFGPGTRLTVT.

This chain uses TRBV7-7 with TRBJ1-3, with 7 bases fitting TRBD1. CDR1 and CDR2 (germline): SSHAT, FNYEAQ (reference sequence). The CDR3 sequence is 14 residues long. Losses at the gene ends were 8 bases for V and 2 bases for J; bases not matched to a gene: 6. CDR3 bases: TGTGCCAGCGCGGCCGGGACAGCTGGAAACACCATATATTTT. Its protein product is CASAAGTAGNTIYF.

This clone was counted a single time. This chain connects TRBV27 to TRBJ1-1; 7 nucleotides match TRBD1. The V segment lost 3 bases and the J segment 9 bases; nucleotides outside the gene matches: 7. CDR3 size: 13 residues. Per the germline V gene, CDR1 is MNHEY and CDR2 is SMNVEV (reference sequence). The CDR3 DNA sequence: TGTGCCAGCAGTTTCAACAGGGGAGGAAAAGCTTTCTTT. Translated, it gives CASSFNRGGKAFF.

The rearrangement uses TRBV15 and TRBJ2-7, with D hard to call. Deletions cut 0 bases from V and 2 bases from J, with 8 bases between. CDR1 is LNHNV, CDR2 YYDKDF, per germline (reference sequence). The CDR3 totals 14 residues. In DNA form, the CDR3 reads TGTGCCACCAGCAGAGATAGGGTGGCCTACGAGCAGTACTTC. The encoded protein is CATSRDRVAYEQYF.

The V and J genes are TRBV4-1 and TRBJ1-4; D is ambiguous. This CDR3 contains 14 residues. The germline V and J ends were trimmed by 6 bases and 9 bases, with 17 bases remaining between them. Germline-derived CDR1 and CDR2 are MGHRA and YSYEKL. This CDR3 reads CASRAPYRSQKLFF. CDR3 nucleotide sequence: TGCGCCAGCAGGGCTCCATATAGGAGCCAAAAACTGTTTTTT.

The gene calls are TRBV28 and TRBJ1-2, with 7 bases identical to TRBD1. J lost 4 bases, V lost 5 bases, and 7 bases had no gene match. Germline V gene sequence: CDR1 MDHEN, CDR2 SYDVKM. This CDR3 contains 14 residues. For the CDR3, the DNA is TGTGCCAGCAGTCGGACGCGGACAGGCTATGGCTACACCTTC. Encoded protein: CASSRTRTGYGYTF.